This entry concerns a single T cell receptor beta chain. At the time of sampling, donors were nominally healthy, though unrecorded immune exposures were likely. The record originates from a study of cytomegalovirus exposure and HLA in healthy donors. The PCR employed 60 Vbeta primers together with 13 Jbeta primers. Some clones are missing from TCRdb's copy, which holds only in-frame ones; the method was immunoSEQ multiplex PCR. The sample consists of roughly 100,000 clones, roughly 70% of them appearing once. V shed 1 base and J shed 9 bases, with 12 bases lying between them. Germline V gives CDR1 SEHNR, CDR2 FQNEAQ (reference sequence). The CDR3 is 14 amino acids.

The chain carries TRBV7-9 and TRBJ1-4; a weak D match, TRBD1 (5 bases). The specimen was PBMCs. This TCR came from a man aged 35 to 55 in good health and CMV-seropositive. CDR3 DNA sequence: TGTGCCAGCAGCTTAGGGGGCACGTCGCAAAAACTGTTTTTT. Translation gives CASSLGGTSQKLFF.